This passage covers 30 T cell receptor beta chains from one sample sequenced in a study of T-cell memory formation after mild COVID-19. Each CDR3 protein gets one entry after TCRdb re-called the 5' RACE reads with MiXCR. The data contain 200,000 or so distinct CDR3 sequences, about 18% of them singletons. The sequenced material came from PBMCs or a T cell subset sorted from them (not recorded which). The receptors here all came from an adult woman who had mild COVID-19 (a few samples of this study predate the infection). Cell type and time point are not known.

This chain links TRBV5-1 with TRBJ2-2; D gene uncertain. The CDR3 runs 14 residues. Germline lookup yields CDR1 SGHRS and CDR2 YFSETQ. The V end was cut by 0 bases, the J end by 4 bases, with 7 bases between. The CDR3 sequence: CASSLGQITGELFF. In nucleotides, the CDR3 is TGCGCCAGCAGCTTGGGGCAGATCACCGGGGAGCTGTTTTTT.

This clonotype was found a few times. The J gene is TRBJ1-1, the V gene TRBV7-2; tentatively, D is TRBD1 (5 bases). The CDR3 contains 15 residues. Trimming shortened V by 5 bases and J by 0 bases, and 13 bases separated the two germline ends. Germline CDR1 reads SGHTA; CDR2 reads FQGNSA. The CDR3 spells CASSPLSTVNTEAFF. CDR3 sequence (DNA): TGTGCCAGCAGCCCCCTCTCGACAGTGAACACTGAAGCTTTCTTT.

This sequence joins TRBV10-3 and TRBJ2-7; TRBD2 might be the D (5 bases). The germline V gene encodes CDR1 ENHRY and CDR2 SYGVKD. The CDR3 spans 13 residues. Trimming stripped 2 bases from V and 6 bases from J, with 11 bases between. CDR3 nucleotides: TGTGCCATCAGTGAGGTCCGGGGTACCGAGCAGTACTTC. Its translation is CAISEVRGTEQYF.

The CDR3 DNA is TGTGCCAGCACCTTGGCGGGGGGGACCAAAAACATTCAGTACTTC. Its protein is CASTLAGGTKNIQYF. This chain links TRBV2 with TRBJ2-4, with TRBD2 matching 9 bases. J lost 2 bases, V lost 7 bases, and 6 bases had no gene match. The CDR3 is 15 amino acids. The V gene's germline CDR1 is SNHLY and CDR2 FYNNEI.

This clonotype was counted a few times. The V gene is TRBV7-2, the J gene TRBJ1-4, with 7 bases aligning to TRBD1. CDR1 and CDR2 from the germline V gene are SGHTA and FQGNSA. The CDR3 runs 14 residues. Trimming cost V 5 bases and J 6 bases; bases outside gene matches: 6. CDR3 DNA sequence: TGTGCCAGCAGCCCTCAGGGGGGGGATGAAAAACTGTTTTTT. Its translation: CASSPQGGDEKLFF.

The chain couples TRBV7-2 to TRBJ1-4; 11 positions agree with TRBD1. Germline V gene data show CDR1 as SGHTA and CDR2 as FQGNSA. The CDR3 runs to 17 residues. V gave up 1 base and J gave up 7 bases; unmatched junction bases: 8. The DNA of the CDR3 is TGTGCCAGCAGCTTAGGCCGGACAGGGGGCGCAGTTGAAAAACTGTTTTTT. It encodes CASSLGRTGGAVEKLFF.

The chain is built from TRBV20-1 and TRBJ2-2; no reliable D call. From germline, CDR1 is DFQATT and CDR2 SNEGSKA (reference sequence). Trimming took 4 bases from V and 2 from J, leaving 5 bases between them. The CDR3 has 12 residues. CDR3 in amino acids: CSAILNTGELFF. For the CDR3, the DNA is TGCAGTGCTATCTTAAACACCGGGGAGCTGTTTTTT.

At least ten counts were recorded for this clonotype. This rearrangement joins TRBV15 to TRBJ2-1; 9 bases align to TRBD2. Germline CDR1 and CDR2: LNHNV and YYDKDF (reference sequence). The V segment lost 1 base and the J segment 7 bases; nucleotides outside the gene matches: 5. The CDR3 is 15 residues long. The CDR3 sequence is CATSRVSGSGNEQFF. CDR3 nucleotide sequence: TGTGCCACCAGCAGAGTTAGCGGGAGTGGAAATGAGCAGTTCTTC. The complete variable domain, with remaining parts taken from reference TRBV15 and TRBJ2-1, reads DAMVIQNPRYQVTQFGKPVTLSCSQTLNHNVMYWYQQKSSQAPKLLFHYYDKDFNNEADTPDNFQSRRPNTSFCFLDIRSPGLGDTAMYLCATSRVSGSGNEQFFGPGTRLTVL.

This chain links TRBV7-9 with TRBJ2-6; D is possibly TRBD2 (5 bases). The germline V gene encodes CDR1 SEHNR and CDR2 FQNEAQ (reference sequence). The V end was cut by 5 bases, the J end by 0 bases, with 14 bases between. This CDR3 has 17 amino acids. The CDR3 sequence is CASSPYGRGSGANVLTF. CDR3 DNA: TGTGCCAGCAGCCCTTATGGACGGGGCTCTGGGGCCAACGTCCTGACTTTC.

This clonotype appeared many times. The chain has TRBV10-2 and TRBJ2-3; D not certain. The germline V and J ends were trimmed by 0 bases and 0 bases, with 7 bases remaining between them. Germline V gene sequence: CDR1 WSHSY, CDR2 SAAADI. The CDR3 consists of 15 residues. The CDR3 DNA reads as TGCGCCAGCAGTGAGTCCCCGACTAGCACAGATACGCAGTATTTT. As protein: CASSESPTSTDTQYF.

CDR3 amino acids: CSARRQSDYEQYF. CDR3 sequence (DNA): TGCAGTGCTAGGCGACAGTCCGACTACGAGCAGTACTTC. V and J are TRBV20-1 and TRBJ2-7, with TRBD1 as a possible D gene (5 bases). Trimming stripped 3 bases from V and 3 bases from J, with 12 bases between. There are 13 residues in the CDR3. Germline lookup yields CDR1 DFQATT and CDR2 SNEGSKA (reference sequence).

This clonotype was found a few times. V and J are TRBV19 and TRBJ1-2, with D uncertain. The V end lost 5 bases, the J end lost 6 bases, and 16 bases lay between the germline ends. Germline CDR1 is LNHDA and CDR2 is SQIVND (reference sequence). This CDR3 is 14 amino acids long. CDR3 nucleotides: TGTGCCAGTAGTCGGGCTTCCTTCGTGGATGGCTACACCTTC. Translation gives CASSRASFVDGYTF.

The chain has TRBV9 and TRBJ2-3; the match to TRBD2 covers 11 bases. The germline CDR1 and CDR2 sequences are SGDLS and YYNGEE. CDR3 length equals 17 residues. The junction had 7 bases not matched to a gene; V was cut back by 4 bases and J by 0 bases. The DNA for the CDR3 is TGTGCCAGCAGCCCGGCCGGGACTAGCGGTAGCACAGATACGCAGTATTTT. Translation: CASSPAGTSGSTDTQYF. The whole variable domain, filled in from reference TRBV9 and TRBJ2-3, reads DSGVTQTPKHLITATGQRVTLRCSPRSGDLSVYWYQQSLDQGLQFLIQYYNGEERAKGNILERFSAQQFPDLHSELNLSSLELGDSALYFCASSPAGTSGSTDTQYFGPGTRLTVL.

This clonotype was found a few times. This chain joins TRBV6-5 and TRBJ1-1; D gene ambiguous. The V gene lost 0 bases and the J gene lost 6 bases, with 11 bases spanning the gap. CDR1 is MNHEY, CDR2 SVGAGI, per germline. The CDR3 covers 14 residues. The CDR3 protein is CASSYSIGRAEAFF. The DNA for the CDR3 is TGTGCCAGCAGTTACTCGATAGGGCGGGCTGAAGCTTTCTTT.

The sample holds a few counts of this clonotype. Here the CDR3 DNA reads TGTGCCAGCAGTTTTGGGTCTTATGGCTACACCTTC. This translates into CASSFGSYGYTF. V gene TRBV12-3 or TRBV12-4 combines with J gene TRBJ1-2; D uncertain. The CDR3 covers 12 residues. Trimming stripped 3 bases from V and 5 bases from J, with 7 bases between.

This clonotype occurred a few times. This chain joins TRBV7-6 and TRBJ2-1; TRBD2 matches at 14 bases. The CDR3 contains 16 residues. CDR1 SGHVS and CDR2 FNYEAQ come from the germline V gene. The V and J ends lost 3 bases and 10 bases, in that order; junction bases with no gene match: 8. The CDR3 loop reads CASSFLRTSGRPEQFF. The CDR3 DNA is TGTGCCAGCAGCTTCCTACGGACTAGCGGGAGGCCCGAGCAGTTCTTC.

The genes are TRBV11-2 and TRBJ1-1; a weak D match, TRBD1 (5 bases). Trimming shortened V by 7 bases and J by 6 bases, and 21 bases separated the two germline ends. This CDR3 spans 15 amino acids. CDR1 SGHAT and CDR2 FQNNGV come from the germline V gene. CDR3 in amino acids: CASTPGRGDRAEAFF. DNA of the CDR3: TGTGCCAGCACCCCTGGTCGGGGGGATCGCGCTGAAGCTTTCTTT.

The chain combines TRBV29-1 with TRBJ1-2; 10 nucleotides match TRBD1. V trimming: 3 bases; J trimming: 8 bases; junction bases outside the gene matches: 15. The CDR3 extends over 16 amino acids. Per germline, CDR1 SQVTM and CDR2 ANQGSEA. CDR3 sequence (DNA): TGCAGCGTTGATACGGGTAGACAGGGGGCTTTGAGGGGCTACACCTTC. This sequence encodes CSVDTGRQGALRGYTF.

The chain recombines TRBV7-3 with TRBJ2-5, with 10 positions matching TRBD2. V dropped 0 bases and J dropped 2; count of bases not matched to a gene: 0. The CDR3 has 15 residues. Germline-derived CDR1 and CDR2 are SGHTA and FQGTGA. In DNA form, the CDR3 reads TGTGCCAGCAGCTTAACACTAGCGGGGCAAGAGACCCAGTACTTC. The encoded protein is CASSLTLAGQETQYF.

The chain is built from TRBV7-9 and TRBJ2-1; 10 nucleotides line up with TRBD2. This CDR3 has 16 amino acids. The germline gives CDR1 SEHNR, CDR2 FQNEAQ (reference sequence). V shed 1 base and J 5 bases; nucleotides not matched to a gene: 5. CDR3 nucleotides: TGTGCCAGCAGCTTAGTATTCACTAGCGGGGACAATGAGCAGTTCTTC. This codes for CASSLVFTSGDNEQFF.

DNA for the CDR3: TGTGCCAGCAGTTCCGCTGGGGCGGGAGTGTACGAGCAGTACTTC. This codes for CASSSAGAGVYEQYF. This chain uses TRBV6-2 or TRBV6-3 with TRBJ2-7; the match to TRBD2 covers 7 bases. Germline CDR1 is MNHEY and CDR2 is SVGEGT. The junction had 10 bases not matched to a gene; V was cut back by 4 bases and J by 4 bases. The CDR3 spans 15 residues.

A few counts support this clonotype. This chain joins TRBV28 and TRBJ2-3; D is undetermined. The V end lost 6 bases, the J end lost 2 bases, and 12 bases lay between the germline ends. This CDR3 comprises 14 residues. Looked up from germline, CDR1 is MDHEN and CDR2 is SYDVKM. The CDR3 loop is CASSGYGYTDTQYF. Here the CDR3 DNA reads TGTGCCAGCAGCGGCTACGGATACACAGATACGCAGTATTTT.

A few counts support this clonotype. The chain links TRBV5-1 to TRBJ1-6, with D unresolved. Trimming stripped 2 bases from V and 8 bases from J, with 14 bases between. The V gene's germline CDR1 is SGHRS and CDR2 YFSETQ. The CDR3 contains 15 residues. The CDR3 nucleotides are TGCGCCAGCAGCTTCGGTCGGACCGTACATTCACCCCTCCACTTT. It is translated as CASSFGRTVHSPLHF.

This clonotype occurred a few times. The gene calls are TRBV4-1 and TRBJ1-1; D remains unclear. The germline CDR1 and CDR2 sequences are MGHRA and YSYEKL. This CDR3 contains 13 residues. V dropped 0 bases and J dropped 6 bases, with 8 bases sitting between them. The DNA of the CDR3 is TGCGCCAGCAGCCAAGAGAGTAGCGCTGAAGCTTTCTTT. It codes for CASSQESSAEAFF.

The chain uses TRBV2 and TRBJ1-6, with 7 bases aligning to TRBD1. The CDR3 has 15 amino acids. J gave up 8 bases and V 4 bases, and 8 bases lay outside the gene matches. Germline lookup yields CDR1 SNHLY and CDR2 FYNNEI. The CDR3 here is CASSVARGTDSPLHF. The CDR3 bases are TGTGCCAGCAGTGTGGCCAGGGGGACTGATTCACCCCTCCACTTT.

V usage is TRBV6-6 and J usage is TRBJ2-4; weak D call: TRBD2 (6 bases). CDR1 and CDR2 from the germline V gene are MNHNY and SVGAGI (reference sequence). V lost 2 bases, J lost 2 bases, and 10 bases lay in between. CDR3 length: 15 residues. CDR3 sequence: CASSYGGTTKNIQYF. Here the CDR3 DNA reads TGTGCCAGCAGTTACGGAGGGACGACCAAAAACATTCAGTACTTC.

The table lists this clonotype with a few counts. The chain has TRBV7-9 and TRBJ2-7, with D hard to call. The germline gives CDR1 SEHNR, CDR2 FQNEAQ (reference sequence). This CDR3 comprises 13 residues. Trimming took 3 bases from V and 4 from J, leaving 10 bases between them. The CDR3 is CASSFGGRYEQYF. CDR3 bases: TGTGCCAGCAGCTTTGGTGGTAGATACGAGCAGTACTTC.

This chain connects TRBV29-1 to TRBJ2-3, with no clear D. Germline V gene data show CDR1 as SQVTM and CDR2 as ANQGSEA. Trimming stripped 6 bases from V and 6 bases from J, with 13 bases between. The CDR3 is made up of 12 amino acids. The DNA of the CDR3 is TGCAGCGTCGACCGGCTGGCCGATACGCAGTATTTT. It codes for CSVDRLADTQYF.

This clonotype was seen more than once but under ten times. Here the CDR3 DNA reads TGCAGTGCTGAACTAGCGGGAAGGAACATTCAGTACTTC. This translates into CSAELAGRNIQYF. The chain uses TRBV20-1 and TRBJ2-4, with 10 bases lining up with TRBD2. The V segment lost 5 bases and the J segment 7 bases; nucleotides outside the gene matches: 5. Germline values: CDR1 DFQATT, CDR2 SNEGSKA (reference sequence). The CDR3 length is 13 residues.

The V and J genes are TRBV12-3 or TRBV12-4 and TRBJ2-3; D call uncertain. V gave up 5 bases and J gave up 7 bases, with 16 bases separating them. The CDR3 loop spans 14 amino acids. This CDR3 reads CASSGESPRNTQYF. The CDR3 DNA reads TGTGCCAGCAGTGGAGAGAGCCCTAGGAATACGCAGTATTTT.